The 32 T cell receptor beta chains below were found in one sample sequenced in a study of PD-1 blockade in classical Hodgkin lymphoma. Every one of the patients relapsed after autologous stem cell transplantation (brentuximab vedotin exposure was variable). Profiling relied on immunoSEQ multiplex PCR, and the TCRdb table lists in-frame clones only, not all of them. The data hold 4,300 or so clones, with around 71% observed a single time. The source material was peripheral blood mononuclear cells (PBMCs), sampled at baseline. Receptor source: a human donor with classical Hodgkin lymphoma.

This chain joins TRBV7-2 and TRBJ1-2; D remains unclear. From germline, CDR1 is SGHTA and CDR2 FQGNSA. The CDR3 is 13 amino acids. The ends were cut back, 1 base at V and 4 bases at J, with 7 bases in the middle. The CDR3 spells CASSLEGAYGYTF. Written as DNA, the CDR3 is TGTGCCAGCAGCTTAGAGGGCGCCTATGGCTACACCTTC.

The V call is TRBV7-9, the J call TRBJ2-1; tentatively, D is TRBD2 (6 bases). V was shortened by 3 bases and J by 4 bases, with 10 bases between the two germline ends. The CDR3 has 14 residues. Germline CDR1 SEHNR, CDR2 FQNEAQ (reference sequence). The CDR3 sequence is CASSLPSAYNEQFF. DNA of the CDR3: TGTGCCAGCAGCTTGCCTAGCGCTTACAATGAGCAGTTCTTC.

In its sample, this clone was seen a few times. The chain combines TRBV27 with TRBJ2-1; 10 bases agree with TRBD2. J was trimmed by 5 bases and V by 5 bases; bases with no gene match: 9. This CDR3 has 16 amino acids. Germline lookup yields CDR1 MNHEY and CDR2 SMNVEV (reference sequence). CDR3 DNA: TGTGCCAGCAGTGTCGGACTAGCGGATTATGACAATGAGCAGTTCTTC. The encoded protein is CASSVGLADYDNEQFF.

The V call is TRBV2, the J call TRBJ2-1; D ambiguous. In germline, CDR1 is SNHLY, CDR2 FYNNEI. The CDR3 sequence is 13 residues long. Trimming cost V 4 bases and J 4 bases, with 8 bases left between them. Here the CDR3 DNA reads TGTGCCAGCAGTGCGACTGGGTACAATGAGCAGTTCTTC. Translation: CASSATGYNEQFF.

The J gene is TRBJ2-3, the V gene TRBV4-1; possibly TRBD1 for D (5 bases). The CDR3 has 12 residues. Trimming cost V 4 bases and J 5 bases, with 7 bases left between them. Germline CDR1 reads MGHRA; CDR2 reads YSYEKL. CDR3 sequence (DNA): TGCGCCAGCAGCCCTACAGGAGATACGCAGTATTTT. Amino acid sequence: CASSPTGDTQYF.

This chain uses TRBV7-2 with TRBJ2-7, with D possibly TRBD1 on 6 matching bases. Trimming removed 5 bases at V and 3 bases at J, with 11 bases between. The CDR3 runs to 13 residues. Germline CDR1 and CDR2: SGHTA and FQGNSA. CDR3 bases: TGTGCCAGCAGCGCAGGGACATACTACGAGCAGTACTTC. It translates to CASSAGTYYEQYF.

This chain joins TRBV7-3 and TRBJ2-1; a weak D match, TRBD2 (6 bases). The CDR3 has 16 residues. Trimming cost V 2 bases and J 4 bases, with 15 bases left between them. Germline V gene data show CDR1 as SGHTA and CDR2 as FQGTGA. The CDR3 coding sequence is TGTGCCAGCAGCTTAGCCCCTAGCGTAAATTACAATGAGCAGTTCTTC. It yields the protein CASSLAPSVNYNEQFF.

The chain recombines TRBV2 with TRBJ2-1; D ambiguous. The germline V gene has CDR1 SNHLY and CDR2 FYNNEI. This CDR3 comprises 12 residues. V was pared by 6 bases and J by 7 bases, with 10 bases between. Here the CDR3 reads CASSSTPNEQFF. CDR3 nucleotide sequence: TGTGCCAGCAGCAGCACTCCGAATGAGCAGTTCTTC. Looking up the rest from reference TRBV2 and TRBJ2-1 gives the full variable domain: EPEVTQTPSHQVTQMGQEVILRCVPISNHLYFYWYRQILGQKVEFLVSFYNNEISEKSEIFDDQFSVERPDGSNFTLKIRSTKLEDSAMYFCASSSTPNEQFFGPGTRLTVL.

CDR3 protein: CSVEIPGRVFDEQYF. CDR3 DNA sequence: TGCAGCGTTGAAATCCCAGGGAGGGTATTTGACGAGCAGTACTTC. The chain recombines TRBV29-1 with TRBJ2-7; 7 bases agree with TRBD2. J lost 5 bases, V lost 2 bases, and 12 bases had no gene match. CDR3 length equals 15 residues. CDR1 and CDR2 (germline): SQVTM, ANQGSEA.

In nucleotides, the CDR3 is TGTGCCACCGTAGCTGGTTTACAAGAGACCCAGTACTTC. Protein product: CATVAGLQETQYF. The chain joins TRBV28 to TRBJ2-5; D unresolved. The CDR3 covers 13 residues. Trimming removed 10 bases at V and 2 bases at J, with 14 bases between. Germline CDR1 MDHEN, CDR2 SYDVKM.

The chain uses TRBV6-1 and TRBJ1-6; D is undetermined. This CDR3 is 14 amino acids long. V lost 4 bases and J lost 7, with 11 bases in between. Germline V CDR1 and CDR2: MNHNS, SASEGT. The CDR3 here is CASSVGLINSPLHF. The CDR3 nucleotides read TGTGCCAGCAGTGTGGGTTTGATCAATTCACCCCTCCACTTT.

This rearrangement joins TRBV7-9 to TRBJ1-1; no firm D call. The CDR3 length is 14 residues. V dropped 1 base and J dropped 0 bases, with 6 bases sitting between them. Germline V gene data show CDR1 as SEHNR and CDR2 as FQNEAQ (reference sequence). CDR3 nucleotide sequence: TGTGCCAGCAGCTTAGGGCACTTGAACACTGAAGCTTTCTTT. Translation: CASSLGHLNTEAFF. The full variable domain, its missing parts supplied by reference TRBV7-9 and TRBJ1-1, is DTGVSQNPRHKITKRGQNVTFRCDPISEHNRLYWYRQTLGQGPEFLTYFQNEAQLEKSRLLSDRFSAERPKGSFSTLEIQRTEQGDSAMYLCASSLGHLNTEAFFGQGTRLTVV.

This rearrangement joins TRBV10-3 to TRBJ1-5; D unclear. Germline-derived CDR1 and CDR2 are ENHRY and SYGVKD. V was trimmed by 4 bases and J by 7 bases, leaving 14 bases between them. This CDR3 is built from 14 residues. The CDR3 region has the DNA TGTGCCATCAGTGCTGACCCCCAAGGGCAGCCCCAGCATTTT. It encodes CAISADPQGQPQHF.

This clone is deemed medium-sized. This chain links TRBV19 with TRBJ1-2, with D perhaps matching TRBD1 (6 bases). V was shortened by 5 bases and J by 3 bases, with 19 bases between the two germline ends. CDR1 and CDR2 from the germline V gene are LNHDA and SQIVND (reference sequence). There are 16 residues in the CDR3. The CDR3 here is CASSGYGGRRDYGYTF. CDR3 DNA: TGTGCCAGTAGTGGATACGGGGGGCGCAGGGACTATGGCTACACCTTC.

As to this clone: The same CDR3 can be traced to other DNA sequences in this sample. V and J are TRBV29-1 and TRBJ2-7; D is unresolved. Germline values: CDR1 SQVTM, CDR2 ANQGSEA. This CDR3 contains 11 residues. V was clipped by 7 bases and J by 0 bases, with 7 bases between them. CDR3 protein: CSGTSSYEQYF. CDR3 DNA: TGCAGCGGCACCTCCTCCTACGAGCAGTACTTC.

CDR3 in DNA: TGTGCCATCAGTGAGTCGACTAGCTTCTACGAGCAGTACTTC. Encoded protein: CAISESTSFYEQYF. This rearrangement joins TRBV10-3 to TRBJ2-7; 7 positions match TRBD2. The V segment lost 0 bases and the J segment 3 bases; nucleotides outside the gene matches: 2. Germline CDR1 reads ENHRY; CDR2 reads SYGVKD. The CDR3 has 14 amino acids.

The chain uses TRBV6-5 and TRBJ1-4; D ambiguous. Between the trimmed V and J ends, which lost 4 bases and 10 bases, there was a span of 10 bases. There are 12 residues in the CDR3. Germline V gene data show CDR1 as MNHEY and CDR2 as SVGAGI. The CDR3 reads CASSFKGLKLFF. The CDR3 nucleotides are TGTGCCAGCAGTTTTAAAGGGTTAAAACTGTTTTTT.

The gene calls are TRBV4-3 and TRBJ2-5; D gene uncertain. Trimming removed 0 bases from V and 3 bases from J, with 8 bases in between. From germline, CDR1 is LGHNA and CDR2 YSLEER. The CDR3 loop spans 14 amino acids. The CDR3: CASSQEGREETQYF. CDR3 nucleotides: TGCGCCAGCAGCCAAGAAGGCAGAGAAGAGACCCAGTACTTC.

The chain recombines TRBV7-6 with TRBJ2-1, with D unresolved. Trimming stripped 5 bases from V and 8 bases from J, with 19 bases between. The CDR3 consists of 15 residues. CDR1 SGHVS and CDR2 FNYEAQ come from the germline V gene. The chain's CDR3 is CASSRTIQDQDEQFF. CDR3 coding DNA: TGTGCCAGCAGCCGTACCATCCAAGATCAAGATGAGCAGTTCTTC.

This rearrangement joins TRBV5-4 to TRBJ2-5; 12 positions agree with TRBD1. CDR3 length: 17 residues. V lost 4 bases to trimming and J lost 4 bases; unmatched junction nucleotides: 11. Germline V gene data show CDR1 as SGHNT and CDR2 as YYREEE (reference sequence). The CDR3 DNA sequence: TGTGCCAGCAGCGGGGACAGGGGGCGCGGGATTTTAGAGACCCAGTACTTC. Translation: CASSGDRGRGILETQYF.

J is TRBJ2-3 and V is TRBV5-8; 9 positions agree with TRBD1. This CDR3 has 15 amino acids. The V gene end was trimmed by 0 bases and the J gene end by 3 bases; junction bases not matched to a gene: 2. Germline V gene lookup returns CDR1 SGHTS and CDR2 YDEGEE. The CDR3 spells CASSLEGQGTDTQYF. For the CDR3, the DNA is TGTGCCAGCAGCTTGGAGGGACAGGGAACAGATACGCAGTATTTT.

For the CDR3, the DNA is TGCGCCAGCAGCCAAGATCGACTAATGGGAGATGAGCAGTTCTTC. Residues: CASSQDRLMGDEQFF. The gene calls are TRBV4-3 and TRBJ2-1, with D tentatively TRBD2 (5 bases). In germline, CDR1 is LGHNA, CDR2 YSLEER. CDR3 length: 15 amino acids. Trimming pared 0 bases from V and 8 bases from J, leaving 14 bases between.

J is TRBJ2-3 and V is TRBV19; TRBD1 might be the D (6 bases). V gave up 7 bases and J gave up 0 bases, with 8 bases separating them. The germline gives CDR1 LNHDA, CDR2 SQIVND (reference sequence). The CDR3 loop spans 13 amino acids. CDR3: CASTTGSTDTQYF. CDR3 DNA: TGTGCCAGTACTACAGGGAGCACAGATACGCAGTATTTT.

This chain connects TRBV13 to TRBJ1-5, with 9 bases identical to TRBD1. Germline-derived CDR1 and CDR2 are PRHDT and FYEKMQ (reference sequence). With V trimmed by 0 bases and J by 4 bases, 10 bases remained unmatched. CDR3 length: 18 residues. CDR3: CASSLGLGTGSLNQPQHF. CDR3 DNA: TGTGCCAGCAGCTTAGGCCTTGGGACAGGGAGCTTAAATCAGCCCCAGCATTTT.

DNA of the CDR3: TGTGCCAGTACAATATCATGGACAGGGGGGGACACTGAAGCTTTCTTT. It specifies CASTISWTGGDTEAFF. V and J are TRBV19 and TRBJ1-1, with 10 bases identical to TRBD1. This CDR3 region has 16 residues. The V gene's germline CDR1 is LNHDA and CDR2 SQIVND (reference sequence). Trimming took 7 bases from V and 3 from J; bases not matched to a gene: 11. Drawing the rest from reference TRBV19 and TRBJ1-1, the complete variable domain is DGGITQSPKYLFRKEGQNVTLSCEQNLNHDAMYWYRQDPGQGLRLIYYSQIVNDFQKGDIAEGYSVSREKKESFPLTVTSAQKNPTAFYLCASTISWTGGDTEAFFGQGTRLTVV.

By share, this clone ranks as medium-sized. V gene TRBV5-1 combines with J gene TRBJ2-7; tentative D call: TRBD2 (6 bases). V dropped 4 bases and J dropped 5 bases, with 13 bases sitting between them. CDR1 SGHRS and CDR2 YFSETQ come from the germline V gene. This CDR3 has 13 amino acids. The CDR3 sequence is CASSPTSSHEQYF. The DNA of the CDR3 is TGCGCCAGCAGCCCGACTAGTTCCCACGAGCAGTACTTC.

The CDR3 region is CASTKDRTTVAYEQYF. The CDR3 DNA sequence: TGTGCCAGCACCAAAGACCGCACAACAGTAGCCTACGAGCAGTACTTC. The V call is TRBV7-9, the J call TRBJ2-7; no definite D call. The CDR3 has 16 residues. V lost 7 bases to trimming and J lost 2 bases, with 21 bases between them. Per germline, CDR1 SEHNR and CDR2 FQNEAQ (reference sequence).

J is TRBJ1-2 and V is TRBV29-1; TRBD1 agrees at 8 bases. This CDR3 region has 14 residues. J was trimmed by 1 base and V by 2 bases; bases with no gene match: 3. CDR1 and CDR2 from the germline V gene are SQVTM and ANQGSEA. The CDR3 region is CSVELQGGNYGYTF. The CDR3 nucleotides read TGCAGCGTTGAATTACAGGGGGGTAACTATGGCTACACCTTC.

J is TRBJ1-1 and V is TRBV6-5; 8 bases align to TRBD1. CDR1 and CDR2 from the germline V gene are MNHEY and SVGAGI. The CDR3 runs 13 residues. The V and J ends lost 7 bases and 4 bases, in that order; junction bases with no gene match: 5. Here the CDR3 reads CASNPTGGTEAFF. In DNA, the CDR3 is TGTGCCAGCAATCCAACAGGGGGCACTGAAGCTTTCTTT.

DNA of the CDR3: TGTGCCAGCAGCTTAGTAGGGGCTGGAAACACCATATATTTT. It yields the protein CASSLVGAGNTIYF. The chain links TRBV7-2 to TRBJ1-3; a possible D gene is TRBD1 (5 bases). Germline CDR1 and CDR2: SGHTA and FQGNSA. The V gene lost 1 base and the J gene lost 2 bases, with 6 bases spanning the gap. CDR3 size: 14 residues.

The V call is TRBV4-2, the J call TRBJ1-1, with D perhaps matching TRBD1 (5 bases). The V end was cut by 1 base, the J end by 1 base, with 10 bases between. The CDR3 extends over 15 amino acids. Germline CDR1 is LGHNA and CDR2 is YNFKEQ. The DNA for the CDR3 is TGTGCCAGCAGCCAAGGAGGGACGGAGAACACTGAAGCTTTCTTT. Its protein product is CASSQGGTENTEAFF.

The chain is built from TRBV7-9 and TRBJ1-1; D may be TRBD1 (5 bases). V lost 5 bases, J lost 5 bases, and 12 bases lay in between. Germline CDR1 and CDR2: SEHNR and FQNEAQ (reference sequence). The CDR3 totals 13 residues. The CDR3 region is CASSRGDGTEAFF. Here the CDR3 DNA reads TGTGCCAGCAGCCGGGGGGACGGGACTGAAGCTTTCTTT. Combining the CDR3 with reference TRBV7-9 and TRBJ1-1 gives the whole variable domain DTGVSQNPRHKITKRGQNVTFRCDPISEHNRLYWYRQTLGQGPEFLTYFQNEAQLEKSRLLSDRFSAERPKGSFSTLEIQRTEQGDSAMYLCASSRGDGTEAFFGQGTRLTVV.